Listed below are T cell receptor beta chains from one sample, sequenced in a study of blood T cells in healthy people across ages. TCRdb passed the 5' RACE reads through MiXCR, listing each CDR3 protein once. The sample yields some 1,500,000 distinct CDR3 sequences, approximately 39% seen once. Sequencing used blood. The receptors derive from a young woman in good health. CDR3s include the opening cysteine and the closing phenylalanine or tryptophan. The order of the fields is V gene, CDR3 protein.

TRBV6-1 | CASIWDRGTEAFF
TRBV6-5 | CASSYQPNYGYTF
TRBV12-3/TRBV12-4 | CASSSTRAPLMDTQYF
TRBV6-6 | CASSKGGYSADTQYF
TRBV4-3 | CASSQGASGRAVTQYF
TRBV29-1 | CSAHAGGNEQFF
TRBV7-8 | CASSLVPSGRVQETQYF
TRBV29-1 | CSVAVSNQPQHF
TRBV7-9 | CASSQGGSGFF
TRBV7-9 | CASSPDREYSPLHF
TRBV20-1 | CSARGPGGHEQFF
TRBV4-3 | CASSQEAGFPGGKNIQYF
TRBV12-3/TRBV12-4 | CASALDRGGSSPLHF
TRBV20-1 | CSGRVGTDTQYF
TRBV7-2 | CASSLTSGLAGSYEQYF
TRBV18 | CASSPDRGNQPQHF
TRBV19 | CASSTQGGLGYTF
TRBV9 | CASSVGTGRLNTEAFF
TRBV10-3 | CAISALAGGSETQYF
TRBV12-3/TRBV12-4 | CASNLLGDEQYF
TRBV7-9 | CASSTTLSYEQYF
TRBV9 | CASSVTGNEQFF
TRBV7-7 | CASSTTGMRGTQYF
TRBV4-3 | CASSHQAGATDTQYF
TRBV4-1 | CASSQDGGVRGLQTQYF
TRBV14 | CASSQESGESTDTQYF
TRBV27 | CASSEYLAGGNQETQYF
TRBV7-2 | CASSLATGPGASYF
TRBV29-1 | CSVEDLSHSYEQYF
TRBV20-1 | CSAGLSGRNEQYF
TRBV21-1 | CASLDRGQEALF
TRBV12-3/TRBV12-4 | CASIGRGLIGYTF
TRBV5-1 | CASSLYRDRETQYF
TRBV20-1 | CSARDWAGGNQPQHF
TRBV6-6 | CASRSTGEQPQHF
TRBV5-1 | CASSPDTFNEQFF
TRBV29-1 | CSVEGPYGANYGYTF
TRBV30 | CAGSVLETQYF
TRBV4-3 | CASSLNSGNSPLHF
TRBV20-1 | CSARTGREQFF
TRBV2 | CASSVLRGPTTEQYF
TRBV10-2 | CASSEKGVGTQYF
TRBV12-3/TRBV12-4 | CASSLQGHTGELFF
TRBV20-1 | CSARDDPIWTRPSTDTQYF
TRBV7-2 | CASSLVQLHGYTF
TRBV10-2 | CASRPGTRPEKLFF
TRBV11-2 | CASSLGTRGLQETQYF
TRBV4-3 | CASSQELEDRGYTF
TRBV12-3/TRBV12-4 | CASSAVDNEQFF
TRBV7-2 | CASSGQWGPYEQYF
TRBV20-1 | CSAEGRSIYNEQYF
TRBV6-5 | CASSYGGSRSYGYTF
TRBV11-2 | CASSLGFRGRAHNEQYF
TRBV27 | CASSLNQLQPQHF
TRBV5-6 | CASSLTGWSTNEKLFF